This TCR beta chain was sequenced during a study of long-term antiretroviral therapy in people with HIV. HIV-positive participants were all treated in the United States. Remarks on this clone: The antigen is not known.

Whole-study results and caveats: Transplant donor controls retained higher diversity, though diversity increased after ART. Against controls, HIV repertoires showed narrower ranges of CDR3 length.

The libraries were made with immunoSEQ v3.0 at survey level. Sequenced by immunoSEQ multiplex PCR; TCRdb stores in-frame clones only, minus some. The sample lists about 24,000 clones; 75% to 90% were seen once. The V and J ends lost 0 bases and 2 bases respectively, with 14 bases between them. The CDR3 consists of 18 residues. Germline CDR1 MNHEY, CDR2 SMNVEV (reference sequence). The input for sequencing was unsorted PBMCs, taken 0.4 years after starting antiretroviral therapy. The V and J genes are TRBV27 and TRBJ2-6; either TRBD1 or TRBD2 may supply D (6 bases each). The sequence came from a man between 45 and 60 years old with HIV. The CDR3 here is CASSLSPQEGAGANVLTF. The CDR3 coding sequence is TGTGCCAGCAGTTTATCCCCTCAGGAGGGGGCTGGGGCCAACGTCCTGACTTTC.